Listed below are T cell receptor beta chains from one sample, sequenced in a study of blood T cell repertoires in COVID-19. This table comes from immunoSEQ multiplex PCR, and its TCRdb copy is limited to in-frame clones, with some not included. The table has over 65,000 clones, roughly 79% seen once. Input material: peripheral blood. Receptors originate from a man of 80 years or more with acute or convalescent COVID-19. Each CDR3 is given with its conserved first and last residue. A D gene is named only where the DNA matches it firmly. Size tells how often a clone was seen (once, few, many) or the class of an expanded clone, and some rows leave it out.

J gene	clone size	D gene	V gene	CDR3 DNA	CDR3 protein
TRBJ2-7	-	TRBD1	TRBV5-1	TGCGCCAGCAGCTTCCAAGGGACAGGCCCCTACGAGCAGTACTTC	CASSFQGTGPYEQYF
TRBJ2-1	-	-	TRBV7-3	TGTGCCAGCAGCTTATCCGGGGTTCGCGAGCAGTTCTTC	CASSLSGVREQFF
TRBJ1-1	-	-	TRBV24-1	TGTGCCACCAGTGATCATGCCGGGTTAGCTTTCTTT	CATSDHAGLAFF
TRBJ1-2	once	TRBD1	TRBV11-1	TGTGCCAGCAGCCCCTATGCCGGACAGGGCGACTATGGCTACACCTTC	CASSPYAGQGDYGYTF
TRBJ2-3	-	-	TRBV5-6	TGTGCCAGCAGCTTGGCGGGAGTCACAGATACGCAGTATTTT	CASSLAGVTDTQYF
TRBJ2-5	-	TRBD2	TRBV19	TGTGCCAGTACCACCGGACTAGCGGGACAAGAGACCCAGTACTTC	CASTTGLAGQETQYF
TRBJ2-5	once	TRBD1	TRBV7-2	TGTGCCAGCAGCTTAGTCGCGTCCTCGAACAGGGGGGTCCAAGAGACCCAGTACTTC	CASSLVASSNRGVQETQYF
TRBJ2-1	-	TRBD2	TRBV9	TGTGCCAGCACCCCGACTAGCGCGTCCTACAATGAGCAGTTCTTC	CASTPTSASYNEQFF
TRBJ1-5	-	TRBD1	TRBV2	TGTGCCAGCAGTGAAGGGACAGGGAATCAGCCCCAGCATTTT	CASSEGTGNQPQHF
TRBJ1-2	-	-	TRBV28	TGTGCCAGCCGAGGGAGGCCCGGGGGCTACACCTTC	CASRGRPGGYTF
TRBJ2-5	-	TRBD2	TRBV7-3	TGTGCCAGCAGCCGTCTGGGCGGGAGTGGTGAGACCCAGTACTTC	CASSRLGGSGETQYF
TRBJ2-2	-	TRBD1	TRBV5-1	TGCGCCAGCAGCTTGACAGGGGTCACCGGGGAGCTGTTTTTT	CASSLTGVTGELFF
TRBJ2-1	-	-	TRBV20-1	TGCAGTGCTCACAGGGCTAATGAGCAGTTCTTC	CSAHRANEQFF
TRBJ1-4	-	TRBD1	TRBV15	TGTGCCACCACGACGGACAGGGGGATGGGTAATGAAAAACTGTTTTTT	CATTTDRGMGNEKLFF
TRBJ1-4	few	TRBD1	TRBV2	TGTGCCAGCAAGGGGATACAGGGGGTTGGTGAAAAACTGTTTTTT	CASKGIQGVGEKLFF
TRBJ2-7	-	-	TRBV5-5	TGTGCCAGCAGCCTCCCCTACGAGCAGTACTTC	CASSLPYEQYF
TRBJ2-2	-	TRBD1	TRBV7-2	TGTGCCAGCAGCTTAGATCCCGGGACAGGGTTTTACACCGGGGAGCTGTTTTTT	CASSLDPGTGFYTGELFF
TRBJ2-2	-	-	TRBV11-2	TGTGCCAGCAGCGTCCAGGTCTCCGGGGAGCTGTTTTTT	CASSVQVSGELFF
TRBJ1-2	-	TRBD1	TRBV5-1	TGCGCCAGCAGCCCGGACAGGGTCTATGGCTACACCTTC	CASSPDRVYGYTF
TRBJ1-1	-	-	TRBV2	TGTGCCAGCAGTGTCGAGGGCTTGAACACTGAAGCTTTCTTT	CASSVEGLNTEAFF
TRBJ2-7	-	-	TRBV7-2	TGTGCCAGCAGCTTCCCCTCGCGGTTAGAGGAGCAGTACTTC	CASSFPSRLEEQYF
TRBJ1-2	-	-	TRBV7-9	TGTGCCAGCAGCTTAGCAGGGGATACTAACTATGGCTACACCTTC	CASSLAGDTNYGYTF
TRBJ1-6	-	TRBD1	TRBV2	TGTGCCAGCCGACAGGGGGCGAGCTCCTATAATTCACCCCTCCACTTT	CASRQGASSYNSPLHF
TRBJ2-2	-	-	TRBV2	TGTGCCAGCAGTGAAAGTCGTGGAGGGAACGCCGGGGAGCTGTTTTTT	CASSESRGGNAGELFF
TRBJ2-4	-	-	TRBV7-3	TGTGCCAGCAGCCCAATGGGCGGGACCAAAAACATTCAGTACTTC	CASSPMGGTKNIQYF
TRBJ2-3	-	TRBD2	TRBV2	TGTGCCAGCAGGGGACTAGCGGGAGGGCCAAGGATCGGAGATACGCAGTATTTT	CASRGLAGGPRIGDTQYF
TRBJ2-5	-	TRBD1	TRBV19	TGTGCCAGTAGTACCCGACAGGGTCGATTCCGGGAGACCCAGTACTTC	CASSTRQGRFRETQYF
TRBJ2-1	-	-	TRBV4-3	TGCGCCAGCAGCCAAGAAAAAAGGGGGGGTGAGCAGTTCTTC	CASSQEKRGGEQFF
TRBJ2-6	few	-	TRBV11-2	TGTGCCAGCAGCTTATTTGGGGCCCCCGTCCTGACTTTC	CASSLFGAPVLTF
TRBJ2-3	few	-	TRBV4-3	TGCGCCAGCAGCCAAGATCGAGCCGGTCCCACAGATACGCAGTATTTT	CASSQDRAGPTDTQYF
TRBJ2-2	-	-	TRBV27	TGTGCCAGCAGTTCGCCTTGGGGAGCGGGGGAGCTGTTTTTT	CASSSPWGAGELFF
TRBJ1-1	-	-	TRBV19	TGTGCCAGTAGTATAGGGAAGGACAGTGTAGGGGTGAACACTGAAGCTTTCTTT	CASSIGKDSVGVNTEAFF
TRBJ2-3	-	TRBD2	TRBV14	TGTGCCAGCAGCCAAGGACTAGCGGGGACCTACGGCGATACGCAGTATTTT	CASSQGLAGTYGDTQYF
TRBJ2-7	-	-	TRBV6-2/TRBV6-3	TGTGCCAGCAGTTACCCCCGGACTGGGGAAGGAGAGCAGTACTTC	CASSYPRTGEGEQYF
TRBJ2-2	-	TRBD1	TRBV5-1	TGCGCCAGCAGCTTAAATGACAGGGTTTTCTGGGCCGGGGAGCTGTTTTTT	CASSLNDRVFWAGELFF
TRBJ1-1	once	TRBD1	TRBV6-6	TGTGCCAGCAGTTACCTAAAAGGGGGCTTTACTGAAGCTTTCTTT	CASSYLKGGFTEAFF
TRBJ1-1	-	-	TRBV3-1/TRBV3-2	TGTGCCAGCAGCCAAGGGCGGACTGAAGCTTTCTTT	CASSQGRTEAFF
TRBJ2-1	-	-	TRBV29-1	TGCAGCGTTGAATGGCAGGGGTCTAACAATGAGCAGTTCTTC	CSVEWQGSNNEQFF
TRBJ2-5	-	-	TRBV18	TGTGCCAGCTCACCACGACAGCAAGAGACCCAGTACTTC	CASSPRQQETQYF
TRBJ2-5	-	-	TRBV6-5	TGTGCCAGCAGTTACAACCCGGAGGATTCAGGAGAGACCCAGTACTTC	CASSYNPEDSGETQYF
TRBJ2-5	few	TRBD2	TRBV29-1	TGCAGCGTTGTGGGAGGGGAAGGAGGAGAGACCCAGTACTTC	CSVVGGEGGETQYF
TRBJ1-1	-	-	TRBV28	TGTGCCAGCAGGGTCGCGTATATGAACACTGAAGCTTTCTTT	CASRVAYMNTEAFF
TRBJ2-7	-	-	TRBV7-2	TGTGCCAGCAGCCCTTTTTCGTCCTACGAGCAGTACTTC	CASSPFSSYEQYF
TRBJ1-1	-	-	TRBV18	TGTGCCAGCTCACGGAGGGAGATAGGGAACACTGAAGCTTTCTTT	CASSRREIGNTEAFF
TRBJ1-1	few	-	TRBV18	TGTGCCAGCTCACCCGGAACAGACAATGAAGCTTTCTTT	CASSPGTDNEAFF
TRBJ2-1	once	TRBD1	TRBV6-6	TGTGCCAGCAGCACCAGGGGGCTGTGGAATGAGCAGTTCTTC	CASSTRGLWNEQFF
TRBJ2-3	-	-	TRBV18	TGTGCCAGCTCGACGAACGCAGGGGTGGATACGCAGTATTTT	CASSTNAGVDTQYF
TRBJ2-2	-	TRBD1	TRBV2	TGTGCCAGCAGTGGACAGGGTCCCTCGAACACCGGGGAGCTGTTTTTT	CASSGQGPSNTGELFF
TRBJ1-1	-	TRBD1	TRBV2	TGTGCCAGCGGCATTCACAGGGGGAACACTGAAGCTTTCTTT	CASGIHRGNTEAFF
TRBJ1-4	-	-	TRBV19	TGTGCCAGTACGAGGACAGCGGTAAAGGAAAAACTGTTTTTT	CASTRTAVKEKLFF
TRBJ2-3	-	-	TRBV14	TGTGCCAGCAGCCGGATGGGGGCGACCGGGGATACGCAGTATTTT	CASSRMGATGDTQYF
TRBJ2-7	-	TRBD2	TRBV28	TGTGCCAGCAGTGCTTGGACTAGCTCCTACGAGCAGTACTTC	CASSAWTSSYEQYF
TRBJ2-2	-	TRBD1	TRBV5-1	TGCGCCAGCAGCTCTACAGGGGTGGATACCGGGGAGCTGTTTTTT	CASSSTGVDTGELFF